One T cell receptor (beta chain) is described in this entry. Germline V CDR1 and CDR2: MDHEN, SYDVKM. The CDR3 extends over 16 amino acids. With 8 bases removed from V and 3 bases from J, the gap between germline ends came to 20 bases. The sample is drawn from a study of shared clonotypes between healthy human individuals. The authors ran the assay at deep level. Genomic DNA from each subset was divided evenly over several immunoSEQ plates. In the authors' methods: As immunoSEQ supplied junction-only sequences (without quality scores), filtering differed. The assay was immunoSEQ multiplex PCR, and TCRdb's table has in-frame clones only and misses some. The DNA was the basis for D and trimming; V, J and clone size are from that table. This sample has about 460,000 clones; around 77% occur once, and the top ten carry around 13%.

This clonotype was sampled from a woman aged 40 to 49 in good health. Some clones in this sample may be carry-over from other donors' samples. The rearrangement links TRBV28 to TRBJ2-1; TRBD2 might be the D (6 bases). The sample consisted of PBMCs. The CDR3 sequence is CASLPLGTGDYNEQFF. As DNA, the CDR3 is TGTGCCAGCTTGCCCCTGGGGACTGGGGACTACAATGAGCAGTTCTTC.